The 32 T cell receptor beta chains in this list originate from one sample, sequenced in a study of blood T cell repertoires in COVID-19. TCRdb's table, derived via immunoSEQ multiplex PCR, lists solely in-frame clones and lacks some. The sample has 140,000 to 150,000 clones, roughly 89% seen once. The sequenced material came from PBMCs or T cells enriched from blood (not recorded which). The receptors here all came from a man in his fifties or sixties who had recovered from COVID-19.

The chain is built from TRBV19 and TRBJ1-5; 7 bases map to TRBD1. The CDR3 is 16 residues long. The V gene's germline CDR1 is LNHDA and CDR2 SQIVND (reference sequence). The V segment lost 2 bases and the J segment 0 bases; nucleotides outside the gene matches: 4. CDR3 region: CASSIRGTASNQPQHF. The DNA of the CDR3 is TGTGCCAGTAGTATAAGAGGGACAGCTAGCAATCAGCCCCAGCATTTT.

Note on this clone: A junction end diverges from the germline sequence, so it may reflect a read error. This sequence joins TRBV10-3 and TRBJ2-5, with a possible D match to TRBD2 (5 bases). The CDR3 covers 14 residues. In germline, CDR1 is ENHRY, CDR2 SYGVKD. The CDR3 loop reads CAISQSETGETQYF. Here the CDR3 DNA reads TGTGCCATCAGTCAGTCTGAGACGGGGGAGACCCAGTACTTC.

The V and J genes are TRBV6-2 or TRBV6-3 and TRBJ2-1, with D unclear. From germline, CDR1 is MNHEY and CDR2 SVGEGT. The CDR3 is made up of 17 amino acids. V lost 0 bases to trimming and J lost 3 bases, with 15 bases between them. For the CDR3, the DNA is TGTGCCAGCAGTTACTCCCCATTCAGTGAGGTCTACAATGAGCAGTTCTTC. Its translation: CASSYSPFSEVYNEQFF.

The chain employs TRBV21-1 and TRBJ1-5. TRBV21-1 is deemed a pseudogene. The CDR3 is 16 residues long. CDR3 in amino acids: CASNLPARPHFGPQHF. For the CDR3, the DNA is TGTGCCAGCAATCTCCCCGCCCGTCCCCATTTCGGGCCCCAGCATTTT.

This clone came up a few times. The chain has TRBV9 and TRBJ1-5, with D hard to call. There are 14 residues in the CDR3. Germline loops: CDR1 SGDLS, CDR2 YYNGEE. Trimming removed 4 bases at V and 9 bases at J, with 17 bases between. DNA for the CDR3: TGTGCCAGCAGCCCTAACATGGAGGTGGGGCCCCAGCATTTT. Its translation: CASSPNMEVGPQHF.

This chain links TRBV11-1 with TRBJ1-1, with no clear D. This CDR3 has 14 residues. Germline-derived CDR1 and CDR2 are SGHAT and FQDESV (reference sequence). V lost 1 base and J 1 base, leaving 7 bases between the germline ends. The CDR3 protein is CASSLVAANTEAFF. CDR3 in DNA: TGTGCCAGCAGCTTAGTGGCCGCGAACACTGAAGCTTTCTTT.

The chain employs TRBV2 and TRBJ2-3; TRBD1 might be the D (6 bases). The CDR3 has 15 residues. The V end was cut by 6 bases, the J end by 0 bases, with 13 bases between. CDR1 and CDR2 (germline): SNHLY, FYNNEI. The CDR3: CASRRTVSSTDTQYF. CDR3 nucleotides: TGTGCCAGCAGGAGGACAGTATCTAGCACAGATACGCAGTATTTT.

The V call is TRBV9, the J call TRBJ2-3; 8 bases map to TRBD2. Looked up from germline, CDR1 is SGDLS and CDR2 is YYNGEE. J lost 3 bases, V lost 0 bases, and 3 bases had no gene match. The length of the CDR3 is 15 residues. CDR3 residues: CASSVGAGATDTQYF. The DNA of the CDR3 is TGTGCCAGCAGCGTAGGAGCGGGAGCAACAGATACGCAGTATTTT.

The chain recombines TRBV5-4 with TRBJ2-7; D perhaps matches TRBD2 (5 bases). Trimming cost V 1 base and J 11 bases, with 10 bases left between them. Per the germline V gene, CDR1 is SGHNT and CDR2 is YYREEE (reference sequence). The CDR3 runs to 11 residues. The CDR3 region is CASSLRGAEYF. DNA of the CDR3: TGTGCCAGCAGCTTGCGGGGTGCGGAGTACTTC.

Only a few counts were recorded for this clone. The chain is built from TRBV2 and TRBJ2-7, with D perhaps matching TRBD1 (6 bases). The germline V and J ends were trimmed by 11 bases and 6 bases, with 17 bases remaining between them. This CDR3 region has 12 residues. Germline V gene lookup returns CDR1 SNHLY and CDR2 FYNNEI. CDR3 sequence: CAGSTGISEQYF. The CDR3 bases are TGTGCCGGGAGCACAGGGATAAGCGAGCAGTACTTC.

The chain has TRBV18 and TRBJ2-5; 7 nucleotides align to TRBD1. CDR1 and CDR2 (germline): KGHSH, LQKENI. V trimming: 6 bases; J trimming: 4 bases; junction bases outside the gene matches: 11. This CDR3 comprises 15 residues. CDR3 amino acids: CASSHGTVGRETQYF. The CDR3 DNA follows: TGTGCCAGCTCCCACGGGACAGTCGGTCGAGAGACCCAGTACTTC.

This chain links TRBV15 with TRBJ1-6; no firm D call. V was pared by 0 bases and J by 7 bases, with 13 bases between. This CDR3 has 16 amino acids. The germline CDR1 and CDR2 sequences are LNHNV and YYDKDF (reference sequence). The CDR3, as DNA: TGTGCCACCAGCAGAGATAACAGCAGATCAAATTCACCCCTCCACTTT. It encodes CATSRDNSRSNSPLHF.

A few counts support this clone. CDR3 sequence reads: CASSLGGSTDTQYF. The CDR3 DNA reads as TGTGCCAGCAGTCTGGGGGGGAGCACAGATACGCAGTATTTT. The rearrangement uses TRBV5-4 and TRBJ2-3; 7 bases align to TRBD2. Germline V gene lookup returns CDR1 SGHNT and CDR2 YYREEE (reference sequence). Unmatched junction bases numbered 3, after V lost 5 bases and J lost 0 bases. The CDR3 is 14 residues long.

The chain links TRBV5-5 to TRBJ2-7; TRBD1 agrees at 7 bases. The CDR3 contains 14 residues. Germline V gene sequence: CDR1 SGHKS, CDR2 YYEKEE (reference sequence). V lost 1 base, J lost 3 bases, and 4 bases stayed unmatched. The CDR3 region is CASSLRWDSYEQYF. The CDR3 DNA reads as TGTGCCAGCAGCTTGAGGTGGGACAGCTACGAGCAGTACTTC.

This sequence joins TRBV3-1 (or the pseudogene TRBV3-2) and TRBJ2-6; D is possibly TRBD2 (5 bases). V lost 6 bases and J lost 1, with 10 bases in between. Germline V gene sequence: CDR1 LGHDT, CDR2 YNNKEL (reference sequence). The CDR3 loop spans 15 amino acids. The chain's CDR3 is CASRFGLSGANVLTF. The CDR3 region has the DNA TGTGCCAGCAGATTTGGACTTTCTGGGGCCAACGTCCTGACTTTC.

In this sample, this clone turned up once. The chain employs TRBV6-5 and TRBJ1-6; the D is unclear. Germline V CDR1 and CDR2: MNHEY, SVGAGI. The CDR3 loop spans 16 amino acids. V was trimmed by 2 bases and J by 0 bases, leaving 8 bases between them. The CDR3 loop is CASSYVRSSYNSPLHF. CDR3 coding DNA: TGTGCCAGCAGTTACGTCCGGAGCTCCTATAATTCACCCCTCCACTTT.

In its sample, this clone was seen once. The V gene is TRBV3-1 (or the pseudogene TRBV3-2), the J gene TRBJ1-2; possibly TRBD1 for D (5 bases). The CDR3 length is 14 residues. Per germline, CDR1 LGHDT and CDR2 YNNKEL (reference sequence). Between the trimmed V and J ends, which lost 3 bases and 4 bases, there was a span of 12 bases. CDR3 DNA: TGTGCCAGCAGCCAGTCAGGGAGGATCTATGGCTACACCTTC. Translated, it gives CASSQSGRIYGYTF.

The rearrangement joins TRBV9 to TRBJ1-2; D gene unclear. V was cut by 8 bases and J by 0 bases, with 11 bases left in between. This CDR3 has 13 residues. Germline V lookup: CDR1 SGDLS, CDR2 YYNGEE. DNA for the CDR3: TGTGCCAGTTACGGGAGGGCTAACTATGGCTACACCTTC. The encoded protein is CASYGRANYGYTF.

The chain recombines TRBV5-1 with TRBJ2-5; D is possibly TRBD1 (6 bases). The CDR3 contains 14 residues. The V end lost 2 bases, the J end lost 0 bases, and 8 bases lay between the germline ends. CDR1 is SGHRS, CDR2 YFSETQ, per germline. CDR3 coding DNA: TGCGCCAGCAGCTTTGGACAGTACCAAGAGACCCAGTACTTC. Translating gives CASSFGQYQETQYF.

This clone appeared a single time. V is TRBV27 and J is TRBJ1-4; D is possibly TRBD1 (5 bases). CDR1 MNHEY and CDR2 SMNVEV come from the germline V gene (reference sequence). The CDR3 consists of 16 residues. The V end lost 5 bases, the J end lost 5 bases, and 18 bases lay between the germline ends. CDR3 in DNA: TGTGCCAGCAGTACGGGGGGGTGGGTCACCAATGAAAAACTGTTTTTT. This encodes CASSTGGWVTNEKLFF.

V usage is TRBV5-1 and J usage is TRBJ2-1; D might be TRBD2 (6 bases). Trimming took off 1 base at V and 0 bases at J, with 11 bases between the two ends. CDR3 length equals 16 residues. Per germline, CDR1 SGHRS and CDR2 YFSETQ. The CDR3 is CASSLIPGSSYNEQFF. The DNA of the CDR3 is TGCGCCAGCAGCTTGATACCCGGGAGCTCCTACAATGAGCAGTTCTTC.

The chain carries TRBV7-2 and TRBJ2-5; weak D call: TRBD2 (7 bases). The germline gives CDR1 SGHTA, CDR2 FQGNSA. V was pared by 4 bases and J by 5 bases, with 17 bases between. The CDR3 contains 15 residues. DNA of the CDR3: TGTGCCAGCAGCTCAGCGGAGGGGGGGTCGGAGACCCAGTACTTC. Translating gives CASSSAEGGSETQYF.

This chain uses TRBV9 with TRBJ1-2; D ambiguous. V shed 3 bases and J shed 5 bases, with 14 bases lying between them. The CDR3 has 14 amino acids. Germline assignment: CDR1 SGDLS and CDR2 YYNGEE. CDR3 amino acids: CASSASPERYGYTF. The CDR3 region has the DNA TGTGCCAGCAGCGCCTCCCCTGAGAGGTATGGCTACACCTTC.

The chain has TRBV7-3 and TRBJ2-7; D may be TRBD2 (6 bases). Germline values: CDR1 SGHTA, CDR2 FQGTGA. Trimming removed 1 base from V and 0 bases from J, with 10 bases in between. The CDR3 covers 15 residues. DNA for the CDR3: TGTGCCAGCAGCTTAAAAGGAGGGAGCTCCTACGAGCAGTACTTC. Translation gives CASSLKGGSSYEQYF. The entire variable domain, with the rest obtained from reference TRBV7-3 and TRBJ2-7, is as follows: GAGVSQTPSNKVTEKGKYVELRCDPISGHTALYWYRQSLGQGPEFLIYFQGTGAADDSGLPNDRFFAVRPEGSVSTLKIQRTERGDSAVYLCASSLKGGSSYEQYFGPGTRLTVT.

The CDR3 sequence: CASSFPRGYTF. The CDR3 DNA follows: TGTGCCAGCAGCTTCCCCAGGGGCTACACCTTC. The J gene is TRBJ1-2, the V gene TRBV12-3 or TRBV12-4; no firm D call. There are 11 residues in the CDR3. V lost 6 bases to trimming and J lost 8 bases, with 10 bases between them.

The rearrangement links TRBV19 to TRBJ1-4; 10 nucleotides line up with TRBD1. In germline, CDR1 is LNHDA, CDR2 SQIVND (reference sequence). The CDR3 runs to 16 residues. Unmatched junction bases numbered 10, after V lost 4 bases and J lost 8 bases. The CDR3 DNA reads as TGTGCCAGTAGTAGGCAGACCGGGACAGGGGACGAAAAACTGTTTTTT. This gives the protein CASSRQTGTGDEKLFF.

This clone appeared a single time. The chain links TRBV3-1 (or the pseudogene TRBV3-2) to TRBJ2-3, with D possibly being TRBD2 (5 bases). The CDR3 spans 14 residues. Germline V gene data show CDR1 as LGHDT and CDR2 as YNNKEL (reference sequence). Trimming shortened V by 5 bases and J by 3 bases, and 12 bases separated the two germline ends. CDR3 residues: CASSSGSFTDTQYF. The CDR3 bases are TGTGCCAGCAGCTCGGGGTCCTTTACAGATACGCAGTATTTT.

The chain has TRBV24-1 and TRBJ2-5; 10 bases line up with TRBD2. Germline trimming cut 5 bases from V and 3 bases from J; bases unmatched to any gene: 8. The CDR3 length is 16 residues. CDR1 and CDR2 (germline): KGHDR, SFDVKD. The CDR3 reads CATSGPLAGDEETQYF. CDR3 coding DNA: TGTGCCACCAGTGGGCCTCTAGCGGGGGATGAAGAGACCCAGTACTTC.

The CDR3 loop is CATRRTEMNTEAFF. As DNA, the CDR3 is TGTGCCACCAGGAGGACAGAAATGAACACTGAAGCTTTCTTT. The rearrangement links TRBV7-8 to TRBJ1-1, with D perhaps matching TRBD1 (6 bases). The germline gives CDR1 SGHVS, CDR2 FQNEAQ. Trimming took 10 bases from V and 0 from J, leaving 15 bases between them. The CDR3 spans 14 residues.

This chain joins TRBV30 and TRBJ1-6; D uncertain. The V gene's germline CDR1 is GTSNPN and CDR2 SVGIG (reference sequence). CDR3 length: 13 residues. V lost 2 bases, J lost 4 bases, and 6 bases lay in between. CDR3 bases: TGTGCCTGGAGTTCCGGGTATAATTCACCCCTCCACTTT. Translation gives CAWSSGYNSPLHF.

This clone was observed a single time. The gene calls are TRBV5-4 and TRBJ2-3; tentatively, D is TRBD1 (5 bases). CDR1 and CDR2 (germline): SGHNT, YYREEE (reference sequence). This CDR3 contains 16 residues. The ends were cut back, 0 bases at V and 5 bases at J, with 16 bases in the middle. The CDR3 loop is CASSLVQGAMVDTQYF. In nucleotides, the CDR3 is TGTGCCAGCAGCTTGGTGCAGGGCGCTATGGTAGATACGCAGTATTTT.

V usage is TRBV29-1 and J usage is TRBJ1-1; 10 bases are shared with TRBD1. The CDR3 runs to 14 residues. V shed 7 bases, J shed 5 bases, and the junction held 10 bases outside the gene matches. Germline lookup yields CDR1 SQVTM and CDR2 ANQGSEA. The CDR3 region has the DNA TGCAGCGCCTCCGGGACAGGGGCTCGAACTGAAGCTTTCTTT. Translating it yields CSASGTGARTEAFF. The full variable domain, completed using reference TRBV29-1 and TRBJ1-1, is SAVISQKPSRDICQRGTSLTIQCQVDSQVTMMFWYRQQPGQSLTLIATANQGSEATYESGFVIDKFPISRPNLTFSTLTVSNMSPEDSSIYLCSASGTGARTEAFFGQGTRLTVV.